Sequencing of this TCR beta chain was carried out in a study of T cells in Graves' hyperthyroidism and ophthalmopathy. TCR beta CDR3 sequences were amplified from RNA transcripts. HTBI primers were the set used in a first-round RT-PCR of the TCR CDR3. TCRdb ran MiXCR on the multiplex PCR reads and lists one entry per CDR3 protein. The sample lists 370,000 or so distinct CDR3 sequences, roughly 25% occurring once. The study defined stable Graves' hyperthyroidism as no ophthalmopathy progression within 18 months. Germline V CDR1 and CDR2: MNHEY, SMNVEV (reference sequence). There are 13 residues in the CDR3. V was pared by 5 bases and J by 4 bases, with 9 bases between.

The TCR was taken from a man in his forties or fifties with Graves' hyperthyroidism. J is TRBJ2-1 and V is TRBV27; either TRBD1 or TRBD2 may fit D (5 bases each). The sequencing input was blood. DNA of the CDR3: TGTGCCAGCAGTACAGGACTTTACAATGAGCAGTTCTTC. The encoded protein is CASSTGLYNEQFF.